This passage covers 24 T cell receptor beta chains from one sample sequenced in a study of blood T cells in healthy people across ages. Primers used in a second PCR of about 7 to 11 cycles were a sample-barcoded 5' primer and a J-beta primer mix. A single record per CDR3 protein comes from TCRdb applying MiXCR to the 5' RACE reads. This sample has about 1.5 million distinct CDR3 sequences, with roughly 43% found just once. Specimen: blood. The receptor source for this set is a woman aged 18-29 years in good health.

V usage is TRBV6-5 and J usage is TRBJ1-2; 8 bases match TRBD1. CDR3 size: 15 residues. Germline V gene sequence: CDR1 MNHEY, CDR2 SVGAGI. The trim removed 4 bases at V and 4 bases at J, leaving 8 bases unmatched. The CDR3 is CASSLYRGGIYGYTF. The DNA for the CDR3 is TGTGCCAGCAGTTTATACAGGGGGGGCATCTATGGCTACACCTTC.

This clonotype has only one observation. This rearrangement joins TRBV7-9 to TRBJ2-7; weak D call: TRBD1 (6 bases). This CDR3 contains 16 residues. The ends were cut back, 7 bases at V and 7 bases at J, with 26 bases in the middle. The germline gives CDR1 SEHNR, CDR2 FQNEAQ (reference sequence). The DNA for the CDR3 is TGTGCCAGCATGGGGGCCGATCAGATAACCTACAATGAGCAGTACTTC. Amino acids: CASMGADQITYNEQYF.

The rearrangement joins TRBV4-3 to TRBJ2-1; 12 bases agree with TRBD2. This CDR3 spans 15 amino acids. In germline, CDR1 is LGHNA, CDR2 YSLEER. V was clipped by 6 bases and J by 9 bases; unmatched bases: 9. The CDR3 protein is CASSLLAGGTVEQFF. CDR3 nucleotides: TGCGCCAGCAGTCTACTAGCGGGAGGTACGGTTGAGCAGTTCTTC.

Note on this clonotype: A read error may produce the germline difference seen at one junction end. The genes are TRBV27 and TRBJ1-1; a weak D match, TRBD1 (6 bases). Germline-derived CDR1 and CDR2 are MNHEY and SMNVEV (reference sequence). CDR3 length: 15 residues. The CDR3 region is CANSSWNRAYTEAFF. DNA for the CDR3: TGTGCCAACAGTTCATGGAACAGGGCGTACACTGAAGCTTTCTTT.

J is TRBJ2-1 and V is TRBV20-1; 12 nucleotides match TRBD2. V was clipped by 5 bases and J by 3 bases; unmatched bases: 14. The CDR3 consists of 18 residues. CDR1 is DFQATT and CDR2 is SNEGSKA in the germline V gene (reference sequence). The CDR3 DNA follows: TGCAGTGCTCACAGACTAGCGGGAGTACAGAGGGGCTACAATGAGCAGTTCTTC. This sequence encodes CSAHRLAGVQRGYNEQFF.

The table lists this clonotype with a few counts. J is TRBJ2-7 and V is TRBV6-5, with TRBD2 identical over 10 bases. The CDR3 sequence is 16 residues long. Trimming took 3 bases from V and 3 from J; bases not matched to a gene: 8. Germline CDR1 is MNHEY and CDR2 is SVGAGI. The CDR3 nucleotides read TGTGCCAGCAGTTATAGAGCGGGACTAGCGAGCTACGAGCAGTACTTC. Translation: CASSYRAGLASYEQYF.

This clonotype was observed a few times. The V and J genes are TRBV6-2 or TRBV6-3 and TRBJ2-1, with TRBD2 identical over 7 bases. With V trimmed by 2 bases and J by 4 bases, 5 bases remained unmatched. The CDR3 totals 15 residues. Germline CDR1 reads MNHEY; CDR2 reads SVGEGT. CDR3 DNA: TGTGCCAGCAGTTACGGGGGGAGGGAGTACAATGAGCAGTTCTTC. Translating it yields CASSYGGREYNEQFF.

In its sample, this clonotype was seen a few times. The rearrangement joins TRBV20-1 to TRBJ2-1, with 11 bases matching TRBD2. The DNA end is a closer match to TRBJ2-7, so the J assignment may be wrong. Germline V lookup: CDR1 DFQATT, CDR2 SNEGSKA (reference sequence). The CDR3 is 15 residues long. CDR3 loop: CSAPGTSGSYNEQYF. The CDR3 nucleotides read TGCAGTGCCCCCGGGACTAGCGGTTCCTACAATGAGCAGTACTTC.

The chain has TRBV4-3 and TRBJ2-3; 8 bases align to TRBD1. The CDR3 is made up of 16 amino acids. From germline, CDR1 is LGHNA and CDR2 YSLEER. V dropped 4 bases and J dropped 2; count of bases not matched to a gene: 8. The CDR3 region has the DNA TGCGCCAGCAGCCCAGGGGGCAGGGGTTACACAGATACGCAGTATTTT. Its protein is CASSPGGRGYTDTQYF.

V usage is TRBV7-2 and J usage is TRBJ1-4; 7 nucleotides match TRBD1. Unmatched junction bases numbered 6, after V lost 3 bases and J lost 5 bases. The CDR3 has 15 residues. CDR1 is SGHTA, CDR2 FQGNSA, per germline. CDR3 sequence reads: CASSLQTGRNEKLFF. Written as DNA, the CDR3 is TGTGCCAGCAGCTTGCAGACAGGGCGGAATGAAAAACTGTTTTTT.

The rearrangement joins TRBV2 to TRBJ2-5; 10 bases align to TRBD2. The DNA end favors TRBJ2-1, so the J call may be wrong. CDR1 and CDR2 from the germline V gene are SNHLY and FYNNEI. The CDR3 loop spans 14 amino acids. The CDR3 here is CASRRTSGEETQFF. DNA for the CDR3: TGTGCCAGCAGAAGGACTAGCGGAGAAGAGACCCAGTTCTTC.

The chain uses TRBV4-1 and TRBJ2-5, with 7 positions matching TRBD2. Judging by the DNA end, TRBJ2-7 fits better; the J call may be wrong. CDR3 length equals 16 residues. Germline V gives CDR1 MGHRA, CDR2 YSYEKL. CDR3 nucleotide sequence: TGCGCCAGCAGCCTTGGGGCCAGCGGGGCCGTAATCGAGCAGTACTTC. This codes for CASSLGASGAVIEQYF.

The rearrangement joins TRBV2 to TRBJ2-5, with 7 bases aligning to TRBD2. The ends lost 6 bases at V and 3 bases at J; junction bases unmatched: 7. This CDR3 has 14 amino acids. In germline, CDR1 is SNHLY, CDR2 FYNNEI. CDR3 residues: CASRQLAKEETQYF. The CDR3 bases are TGTGCCAGCAGACAACTAGCGAAAGAAGAGACCCAGTACTTC.

This clonotype was detected only a few times. This chain joins TRBV7-9 and TRBJ1-2; D might be TRBD1 (6 bases). The CDR3 totals 14 residues. The germline V and J ends were trimmed by 5 bases and 4 bases, with 14 bases remaining between them. Germline V gives CDR1 SEHNR, CDR2 FQNEAQ (reference sequence). CDR3 loop: CASSLGQTPYGYTF. The DNA for the CDR3 is TGTGCCAGCAGCCTAGGACAGACCCCCTATGGCTACACCTTC. Together with reference TRBV7-9 and TRBJ1-2, the CDR3 gives the full variable domain: DTGVSQNPRHKITKRGQNVTFRCDPISEHNRLYWYRQTLGQGPEFLTYFQNEAQLEKSRLLSDRFSAERPKGSFSTLEIQRTEQGDSAMYLCASSLGQTPYGYTFGSGTRLTVV.

The chain recombines TRBV6-1 with TRBJ2-6; tentative D call: TRBD2 (6 bases). The V and J ends lost 5 bases and 4 bases respectively, with 24 bases between them. CDR3 length: 19 residues. CDR1 is MNHNS, CDR2 SASEGT, per germline. CDR3 nucleotide sequence: TGTGCCAGCAGTCTCCATGCGGGACCGTACCGCCTCGGGGCCAACGTCCTGACTTTC. This sequence encodes CASSLHAGPYRLGANVLTF.

This clonotype occurred a few times. The chain carries TRBV7-2 and TRBJ2-4; TRBD2 matches 10 bases. The J call could be wrong; TRBJ2-7 is a better fit for the DNA end. Per germline, CDR1 SGHTA and CDR2 FQGNSA. This CDR3 spans 14 amino acids. The CDR3 loop is CASSFTSGVGEQYF. CDR3 DNA sequence: TGTGCCAGCAGCTTTACTAGCGGGGTTGGCGAGCAGTACTTC.

This chain connects TRBV11-3 to TRBJ1-1; possible D gene TRBD1, 5 bases. This CDR3 has 15 amino acids. The V and J ends lost 4 bases and 1 base respectively, with 13 bases between them. The germline V gene has CDR1 SGHNT and CDR2 YENEEA. Here the CDR3 DNA reads TGTGCCAGCAGCTCTTCAACAGGCGGGAACACTGAAGCTTTCTTT. Protein sequence: CASSSSTGGNTEAFF.

In its sample, this clonotype was seen a few times. The V call is TRBV10-3, the J call TRBJ1-5, with D possibly TRBD1 on 5 matching bases. This CDR3 region has 16 residues. CDR1 ENHRY and CDR2 SYGVKD come from the germline V gene. Deletions cut 0 bases from V and 3 bases from J, with 12 bases between. CDR3 bases: TGTGCCATCAGTGAGTCGATAGGGGTGTACAATCAGCCCCAGCATTTT. Translating gives CAISESIGVYNQPQHF.

This clonotype was recorded many times. The chain links TRBV4-1 to TRBJ1-1, with unresolved D. The CDR3 extends over 16 amino acids. Germline CDR1 reads MGHRA; CDR2 reads YSYEKL. Trimming left V 0 bases short and J 5 bases short, with 16 bases between. CDR3: CASSQDVKGPGTEAFF. CDR3 bases: TGCGCCAGCAGCCAAGATGTGAAGGGCCCGGGGACTGAAGCTTTCTTT.

In DNA, the CDR3 is TGTGCCAGCAGAAAGACAGGATTCACAGATACGCAGTATTTT. The encoded protein is CASRKTGFTDTQYF. The V and J genes are TRBV6-2 or TRBV6-3 and TRBJ2-3, with D tentatively TRBD1 (6 bases). Trimming shortened V by 6 bases and J by 2 bases, and 12 bases separated the two germline ends. The CDR3 spans 14 residues. Germline V gene data show CDR1 as MNHEY and CDR2 as SVGEGT.

This sequence joins TRBV24-1 and TRBJ2-5; TRBD2 matches at 7 bases. With 7 bases clipped from V and 5 bases from J, the junction kept 6 bases outside the gene matches. This CDR3 comprises 13 residues. CDR1 KGHDR and CDR2 SFDVKD come from the germline V gene. CDR3 nucleotides: TGTGCCACCAGCGAGGGAGGGTCGGAGACCCAGTACTTC. Its protein product is CATSEGGSETQYF.

The chain joins TRBV12-3 or TRBV12-4 to TRBJ1-1, with D possibly TRBD1 on 5 matching bases. The CDR3 spans 11 residues. Trimming cost V 7 bases and J 10 bases, with 13 bases left between them. CDR3 region: CASTGTHLAFF. The CDR3, as DNA: TGTGCCAGCACCGGGACTCATTTAGCTTTCTTT.

With regard to this clonotype: Relative to the germline gene, one junction end is altered; a read error may explain this. The gene calls are TRBV7-7 and TRBJ2-5, with unresolved D. Gene TRBJ2-7 matches the end of the DNA better, so the J call may be wrong. CDR1 is SSHAT, CDR2 FNYEAQ, per germline (reference sequence). The CDR3 runs 13 residues. The CDR3 DNA is TGTGCTAGCAGCTTAGAACAGCCTTCCGAGCAGTACTTC. It encodes CASSLEQPSEQYF.

This clonotype has only a few counts. The chain joins TRBV13 to TRBJ2-1, with D hard to call. This CDR3 region has 15 residues. The germline V gene encodes CDR1 PRHDT and CDR2 FYEKMQ (reference sequence). Between the trimmed V and J ends, which lost 3 bases and 5 bases, there was a span of 14 bases. For the CDR3, the DNA is TGTGCCAGCAGCTTTCTTGGAAGAGTTGACAATGAGCAGTTCTTC. This codes for CASSFLGRVDNEQFF.